The 32 T cell receptor beta chains reported below all come from one sample, sequenced in a study of human T cells and chemical hapten exposure. TCRdb analysed the RACE reads with MiXCR anew, one entry per CDR3 protein. The table has 300,000 to 450,000 distinct CDR3 sequences, about 5.1% seen once. Time point denoted: pre-sensitization, week 0. Sample treatment: therapeutic diphenylcyclopropenone sensitization with weekly scalp DPC. Sequencing was performed on whole blood, taken in connection with sensitization to the hapten diphenylcyclopropenone (DPC). The source is a woman aged 50 to 60 with alopecia areata. Some clones in this sample may be carry-over from other donors' samples.

This clonotype has a count of ten or more. The rearrangement uses TRBV9 and TRBJ2-1; 8 bases agree with TRBD1. V lost 0 bases, J lost 0 bases, and 8 bases stayed unmatched. This CDR3 is 18 amino acids long. Germline V lookup: CDR1 SGDLS, CDR2 YYNGEE. The DNA for the CDR3 is TGTGCCAGCAGCGTAGTCGACAGGGGCCTTAGCTCCTACAATGAGCAGTTCTTC. Translation gives CASSVVDRGLSSYNEQFF.

This clonotype showed up many times. The rearrangement joins TRBV5-1 to TRBJ1-2; the D gene is possibly TRBD1 (6 bases). CDR3 length equals 15 residues. Germline CDR1 is SGHRS and CDR2 is YFSETQ. Trimming pared 4 bases from V and 5 bases from J, leaving 18 bases between. CDR3 in DNA: TGCGCCAGCAGCCCACCAGGGACAAATGTTTATGGCTACACCTTC. This sequence encodes CASSPPGTNVYGYTF.

This clonotype was detected only a few times. The CDR3 reads CASKKGTSTDTQYF. The CDR3 DNA sequence: TGCGCCAGCAAGAAGGGTACGAGCACAGATACGCAGTATTTT. The V gene is TRBV5-1, the J gene TRBJ2-3; D is unresolved. The CDR3 spans 14 residues. The V and J ends lost 6 bases and 0 bases respectively, with 11 bases between them. The V gene's germline CDR1 is SGHRS and CDR2 YFSETQ.

This clonotype was counted once. A much larger clone lies a single base off, so this may be a read error. CDR3 amino acids: CASSWDRGKEKLFF. The CDR3 DNA reads as TGTGCCAGCAGCTGGGACAGGGGGAAAGAAAAACTGTTTTTT. V and J are TRBV4-2 and TRBJ1-4; 11 bases align to TRBD1. This CDR3 comprises 14 residues. Germline trimming cut 5 bases from V and 8 bases from J; bases unmatched to any gene: 4. Germline V gives CDR1 LGHNA, CDR2 YNFKEQ.

In its sample, this clonotype was seen a few times. The V gene is TRBV20-1, the J gene TRBJ2-7, with D hard to call. The CDR3 is 12 residues long. The germline V and J ends were trimmed by 0 bases and 3 bases, with 6 bases remaining between them. The V gene's germline CDR1 is DFQATT and CDR2 SNEGSKA (reference sequence). The CDR3 loop reads CSARDLGYEQYF. CDR3 in DNA: TGCAGTGCTAGAGATCTTGGCTACGAGCAGTACTTC.

In this sample, this clonotype turned up many times. This chain links TRBV7-9 with TRBJ2-7, with 11 bases matching TRBD2. V was pared by 6 bases and J by 7 bases, with 8 bases of the junction left unmatched. CDR3 size: 14 residues. Germline V gene data show CDR1 as SEHNR and CDR2 as FQNEAQ (reference sequence). CDR3 region: CASSLAGGHGEQYF. CDR3 coding DNA: TGTGCCAGCAGTCTAGCGGGAGGCCACGGGGAGCAGTACTTC. The full variable domain, completed using reference TRBV7-9 and TRBJ2-7, is DTGVSQNPRHKITKRGQNVTFRCDPISEHNRLYWYRQTLGQGPEFLTYFQNEAQLEKSRLLSDRFSAERPKGSFSTLEIQRTEQGDSAMYLCASSLAGGHGEQYFGPGTRLTVT.

A single count supports this clonotype. One base away lies a much larger clone, so this may be a sequencing read error. The chain employs TRBV4-3 and TRBJ2-2, with 11 bases fitting TRBD2. CDR1 is LGHNA and CDR2 is YSLEER in the germline V gene. CDR3 size: 15 residues. The CDR3 region is CASSLTSGSPGELVF. The DNA for the CDR3 is TGCGCCAGCAGCCTTACTAGCGGGAGCCCCGGGGAGCTGGTTTTT.

This clonotype was counted many times. The rearrangement links TRBV5-1 to TRBJ2-5, with D tentatively TRBD1 or TRBD2 (5 bases each). This CDR3 is 15 amino acids long. Trimming removed 4 bases from V and 3 bases from J, with 16 bases in between. Germline V gene lookup returns CDR1 SGHRS and CDR2 YFSETQ. CDR3 DNA: TGCGCCAGCAGCGAAGCAGGGACGCAGGAAGAGACCCAGTACTTC. It encodes CASSEAGTQEETQYF.

This clonotype showed up many times. The rearrangement links TRBV6-2 or TRBV6-3 to TRBJ1-1, with D hard to call. The CDR3 is made up of 13 amino acids. V lost 1 base to trimming and J lost 4 bases, with 7 bases between them. The V gene's germline CDR1 is MNHEY and CDR2 SVGEGT. CDR3 loop: CASSYYRVTEAFF. CDR3 bases: TGTGCCAGCAGTTACTATCGGGTCACTGAAGCTTTCTTT.

There are many counts of this clonotype. V usage is TRBV12-3 or TRBV12-4 and J usage is TRBJ1-1; D perhaps matches TRBD1 (5 bases). Trimming shortened V by 6 bases and J by 6 bases, and 14 bases separated the two germline ends. The CDR3 spans 13 residues. The CDR3 sequence is CASSRRGGSEAFF. The CDR3 bases are TGTGCCAGCAGCCGCCGGGGCGGATCTGAAGCTTTCTTT.

The chain joins TRBV7-9 to TRBJ2-3, with D perhaps matching TRBD1 or TRBD2 (5 bases each). Germline V gives CDR1 SEHNR, CDR2 FQNEAQ (reference sequence). The CDR3 covers 14 residues. V was clipped by 5 bases and J by 6 bases, with 15 bases between them. CDR3 coding DNA: TGTGCCAGCAGCCCCTGGGGGTCCCAGGATACGCAGTATTTT. It codes for CASSPWGSQDTQYF.

Only a few counts were recorded for this clonotype. This chain links TRBV4-1 with TRBJ2-3; 9 bases agree with TRBD1. J was trimmed by 3 bases and V by 6 bases; bases with no gene match: 7. Looked up from germline, CDR1 is MGHRA and CDR2 is YSYEKL. The length of the CDR3 is 15 residues. CDR3 coding DNA: TGCGCCAGCAGTCGGGACAGGGAGAGAACAGATACGCAGTATTTT. Residues: CASSRDRERTDTQYF.

There are a few counts of this clonotype. The J gene is TRBJ2-3, the V gene TRBV23-1, with TRBD2 as a possible D gene (5 bases). TRBV23-1 falls under the ORF class, with uncertain function. The CDR3 extends over 16 amino acids. V dropped 2 bases and J dropped 2 bases, with 14 bases sitting between them. The CDR3 DNA reads as TGCGCCAGCAGTCAACTACTAGGGAGAGACACAGATACGCAGTATTTT. This translates into CASSQLLGRDTDTQYF.

The chain employs TRBV5-1 and TRBJ1-1; D uncertain. The CDR3 runs to 15 residues. The germline CDR1 and CDR2 sequences are SGHRS and YFSETQ. With 6 bases removed from V and 3 bases from J, the gap between germline ends came to 18 bases. The CDR3 here is CASTSARTADTEAFF. The CDR3 DNA reads as TGCGCCAGCACCTCAGCGAGGACGGCCGACACTGAAGCTTTCTTT.

This rearrangement joins TRBV20-1 to TRBJ2-5; 8 bases line up with TRBD2. Germline CDR1 DFQATT, CDR2 SNEGSKA (reference sequence). Trimming took 3 bases from V and 4 from J; bases not matched to a gene: 4. The CDR3 runs to 13 residues. The CDR3 reads CSARVLAAETQYF. Written as DNA, the CDR3 is TGCAGTGCTAGGGTACTAGCGGCAGAGACCCAGTACTTC.

This clonotype was picked up many times. The V call is TRBV6-6, the J call TRBJ1-4; D not resolved. Germline CDR1 is MNHNY and CDR2 is SVGAGI (reference sequence). V shed 2 bases and J shed 0 bases, with 10 bases lying between them. This CDR3 spans 16 amino acids. CDR3 protein: CASSYPSSTTNEKLFF. The CDR3 DNA reads TGTGCCAGCAGTTACCCTAGTTCGACAACTAATGAAAAACTGTTTTTT.

This clonotype was recorded at least ten times. The CDR3 bases are TGTGCCAGCAGCCAGACTAGCGGGGTCTCCTACGAGCAGTACTTC. Amino acids: CASSQTSGVSYEQYF. The chain links TRBV12-3 or TRBV12-4 to TRBJ2-7; 11 nucleotides align to TRBD2. The CDR3 spans 15 residues. With V trimmed by 6 bases and J by 0 bases, 4 bases remained unmatched.

The chain recombines TRBV28 with TRBJ2-7; 9 positions agree with TRBD1. With V trimmed by 4 bases and J by 2 bases, 6 bases remained unmatched. This CDR3 contains 15 residues. Germline CDR1 MDHEN, CDR2 SYDVKM. The CDR3 sequence: CASSSLRDRAYEQYF. CDR3 sequence (DNA): TGTGCCAGCAGTTCCCTCCGGGACAGGGCCTACGAGCAGTACTTC.

The chain joins TRBV12-3 or TRBV12-4 to TRBJ2-1, with D possibly being TRBD1 or TRBD2 (5 bases each). V was cut by 6 bases and J by 14 bases, with 17 bases left in between. This CDR3 spans 12 amino acids. CDR3 in DNA: TGTGCCAGCAGCCCCGGCCGGGACGGAAAGTTCTTC. Its protein product is CASSPGRDGKFF.

The chain has TRBV7-2 and TRBJ1-6, with D maybe TRBD1 (5 bases). The CDR3 length is 12 residues. In germline, CDR1 is SGHTA, CDR2 FQGNSA. Trimming took 5 bases from V and 10 from J, leaving 9 bases between them. The CDR3 bases are TGTGCCAGCAGCGTGGGGGAATCACCCCTCCACTTT. Residues: CASSVGESPLHF. The variable domain in full, with the rest retrieved from reference TRBV7-2 and TRBJ1-6, is GAGVSQSPSNKVTEKGKDVELRCDPISGHTALYWYRQSLGQGLEFLIYFQGNSAPDKSGLPSDRFSAERTGGSVSTLTIQRTQQEDSAVYLCASSVGESPLHFGNGTRLTVT.

Ten or more counts support this clonotype. The chain is built from TRBV29-1 and TRBJ1-2; TRBD1 agrees at 8 bases. This CDR3 region has 16 residues. V was clipped by 3 bases and J by 3 bases; unmatched bases: 12. Germline-derived CDR1 and CDR2 are SQVTM and ANQGSEA. The CDR3 nucleotides read TGCAGCGTTGATCGTGGACAGGGTCAAAGGCACTATGGCTACACCTTC. Protein product: CSVDRGQGQRHYGYTF. The full variable domain, its missing parts supplied by reference TRBV29-1 and TRBJ1-2, is SAVISQKPSRDICQRGTSLTIQCQVDSQVTMMFWYRQQPGQSLTLIATANQGSEATYESGFVIDKFPISRPNLTFSTLTVSNMSPEDSSIYLCSVDRGQGQRHYGYTFGSGTRLTVV.

This clonotype has just a few counts. The chain employs TRBV20-1 and TRBJ2-7, with TRBD1 matching 8 bases. The CDR3 spans 15 residues. V dropped 3 bases and J dropped 5; count of bases not matched to a gene: 12. Germline V gene lookup returns CDR1 DFQATT and CDR2 SNEGSKA (reference sequence). CDR3 residues: CSASHLKTGDHEQYF. In DNA form, the CDR3 reads TGCAGTGCTAGCCACCTAAAGACAGGGGACCACGAGCAGTACTTC.

This clonotype was observed at least ten times. CDR3 loop: CASSLVGGMNTEAFF. The CDR3 bases are TGTGCCAGCAGCTTAGTGGGGGGCATGAACACTGAAGCTTTCTTT. V is TRBV7-9 and J is TRBJ1-1; D perhaps matches TRBD1 (6 bases). Trimming cost V 1 base and J 0 bases, with 9 bases left between them. The CDR3 is 15 amino acids. Germline V lookup: CDR1 SEHNR, CDR2 FQNEAQ (reference sequence).

CDR3 in amino acids: CASSGTLDRNTIYF. DNA for the CDR3: TGTGCCAGCAGCGGGACCCTCGATAGAAACACCATATATTTT. V gene TRBV4-2 combines with J gene TRBJ1-3; D perhaps matches TRBD1 (5 bases). CDR3 size: 14 residues. V was shortened by 5 bases and J by 5 bases, with 13 bases between the two germline ends. In germline, CDR1 is LGHNA, CDR2 YNFKEQ.

At least ten counts were recorded for this clonotype. This chain uses TRBV20-1 with TRBJ1-1; D remains ambiguous. From germline, CDR1 is DFQATT and CDR2 SNEGSKA (reference sequence). Trimming shortened V by 6 bases and J by 1 base, and 15 bases separated the two germline ends. CDR3 size: 14 residues. The CDR3 spells CSAKRAAANTEAFF. CDR3 DNA: TGCAGTGCCAAGCGGGCAGCAGCGAACACTGAAGCTTTCTTT.

This clonotype was counted at least ten times. This sequence joins TRBV18 and TRBJ2-1, with a possible D match to TRBD2 (7 bases). Germline assignment: CDR1 KGHSH and CDR2 LQKENI. The CDR3 runs to 14 residues. Trimming removed 2 bases from V and 7 bases from J, with 12 bases in between. CDR3 loop: CASSPTGGPNEQFF. The CDR3, as DNA: TGTGCCAGCTCACCAACGGGGGGCCCTAATGAGCAGTTCTTC.

Ten or more counts support this clonotype. The rearrangement uses TRBV6-5 and TRBJ1-1; possibly TRBD1 for D (5 bases). The CDR3 has 17 amino acids. Deletions cut 0 bases from V and 2 bases from J, with 16 bases between. The germline gives CDR1 MNHEY, CDR2 SVGAGI. In DNA form, the CDR3 reads TGTGCCAGCAGTTACTCGAATTCATGGACATATAACACTGAAGCTTTCTTT. Translation gives CASSYSNSWTYNTEAFF.

The chain links TRBV5-6 to TRBJ2-7; 7 bases line up with TRBD1. Germline lookup yields CDR1 SGHDT and CDR2 YYEEEE. CDR3 length equals 13 residues. V lost 3 bases, J lost 10 bases, and 10 bases stayed unmatched. Written as DNA, the CDR3 is TGTGCCAGCAGCTCGGGACAGTTTCAATTCCAGTACTTC. Translated, it gives CASSSGQFQFQYF. Based on the CDR3 plus reference TRBV5-6 and TRBJ2-7, the full variable domain is DAGVTQSPTHLIKTRGQQVTLRCSPKSGHDTVSWYQQALGQGPQFIFQYYEEEERQRGNFPDRFSGHQFPNYSSELNVNALLLGDSALYLCASSSGQFQFQYFGPGTRLTVT.

The count of this clonotype is one. Possible read error: a much larger clone is one base away. V and J are TRBV12-3 or TRBV12-4 and TRBJ2-7; tentatively, D is TRBD2 (5 bases). V was shortened by 2 bases and J by 9 bases, with 11 bases between the two germline ends. The CDR3 extends over 12 amino acids. The CDR3 protein is CASSLRRMGQYF. CDR3 in DNA: TGTGCCAGCAGTTTAAGGAGGATGGGGCAGTACTTC.

This clonotype was counted many times. The rearrangement joins TRBV3-1 to TRBJ1-2; D is uncertain. Trimming stripped 4 bases from V and 10 bases from J, with 10 bases between. Germline CDR1 LGHDT, CDR2 YNNKEL (reference sequence). This CDR3 comprises 11 residues. DNA of the CDR3: TGTGCCAGCAGCCTGACGGAAATCTACACCTTC. This codes for CASSLTEIYTF.

The chain uses TRBV12-5 and TRBJ2-3; no clear D. Trimming pared 6 bases from V and 6 bases from J, leaving 13 bases between. CDR3 length: 13 amino acids. The V gene's germline CDR1 is LGHNT and CDR2 FRNRAP. The CDR3 region is CASGRLLGDTQYF. The CDR3 bases are TGTGCTAGTGGCCGACTTTTAGGGGATACGCAGTATTTT.

The rearrangement uses TRBV4-1 and TRBJ1-1; TRBD1 matches at 8 bases. Germline V gene lookup returns CDR1 MGHRA and CDR2 YSYEKL. V shed 0 bases, J shed 6 bases, and the junction held 6 bases outside the gene matches. CDR3 length: 15 residues. The CDR3 DNA reads TGCGCCAGCAGCCAAGATGTGACAGGGGACCCTGAAGCTTTCTTT. Its protein is CASSQDVTGDPEAFF.